Shown below are 20 T cell receptor beta chains from a single sample sequenced in a study of shared clonotypes between healthy human individuals. Assay used: immunoSEQ multiplex PCR; TCRdb lists only in-frame clones, some missing. In the table there are around 1,000,000 clones, approximately 77% of which are singletons. Input material: memory CD4+ T cells from PBMCs. Regarding subset: CD45RA-negative fraction. The receptors originated from a young man in good health. Some clones in this sample may be carry-over from other donors' samples.

J is TRBJ2-7 and V is TRBV28, with 15 nucleotides matching TRBD2. The germline V gene encodes CDR1 MDHEN and CDR2 SYDVKM. V was clipped by 6 bases and J by 10 bases; unmatched bases: 4. The CDR3 length is 13 residues. This chain's CDR3 is CASRRTSGRVQYF. The CDR3 DNA sequence: TGTGCCAGCAGGCGGACTAGCGGGAGGGTACAGTACTTC. The full variable domain, rest sourced from reference TRBV28 and TRBJ2-7, is DVKVTQSSRYLVKRTGEKVFLECVQDMDHENMFWYRQDPGLGLRLIYFSYDVKMKEKGDIPEGYSVSREKKERFSLILESASTNQTSMYLCASRRTSGRVQYFGPGTRLTVT.

The CDR3 loop reads CASSVGHNNQPQHF. The CDR3 DNA follows: TGTGCCAGCAGCGTAGGTCACAACAATCAGCCCCAGCATTTT. The chain joins TRBV9 to TRBJ1-5, with D unresolved. Germline lookup yields CDR1 SGDLS and CDR2 YYNGEE. This CDR3 is built from 14 residues. Trimming took 0 bases from V and 3 from J, leaving 7 bases between them.

The chain has TRBV5-4 and TRBJ1-2; D perhaps matches TRBD1 (5 bases). The CDR3 sequence is 13 residues long. Germline-derived CDR1 and CDR2 are SGHNT and YYREEE (reference sequence). V was trimmed by 4 bases and J by 4 bases, leaving 11 bases between them. The CDR3 DNA reads TGTGCCAGCAGCCCTCAGGGTCCCTATGGCTACACCTTC. Translation gives CASSPQGPYGYTF. The full variable domain, in which reference TRBV5-4 and TRBJ1-2 provide the parts outside the CDR3, is ETGVTQSPTHLIKTRGQQVTLRCSSQSGHNTVSWYQQALGQGPQFIFQYYREEENGRGNFPPRFSGLQFPNYSSELNVNALELDDSALYLCASSPQGPYGYTFGSGTRLTVV.

CDR3 bases: TGTGCCAGCAGCCTGGCGGGGAGGGACACTGAAGCTTTCTTT. Translating gives CASSLAGRDTEAFF. The chain has TRBV5-4 and TRBJ1-1; the D is unclear. Germline values: CDR1 SGHNT, CDR2 YYREEE (reference sequence). CDR3 length: 14 residues. The germline V and J ends were trimmed by 4 bases and 3 bases, with 13 bases remaining between them.

The V gene is TRBV28, the J gene TRBJ2-2, with 7 bases matching TRBD1. The CDR3 is 13 residues long. Germline V gene data show CDR1 as MDHEN and CDR2 as SYDVKM. V gave up 6 bases and J gave up 6 bases; unmatched junction bases: 4. CDR3 sequence: CASRSRGPGELFF. The CDR3 coding sequence is TGTGCCAGCAGGTCGAGGGGGCCCGGGGAGCTGTTTTTT.

The rearrangement links TRBV28 to TRBJ1-2; the match to TRBD1 covers 9 bases. After removal of 4 bases from V and 12 bases from J, the junction contained 9 bases not matched to a gene. Germline V gene sequence: CDR1 MDHEN, CDR2 SYDVKM. The CDR3 runs 13 residues. The chain's CDR3 is CASSSPGQGLDTF. The CDR3 DNA is TGTGCCAGCAGTTCTCCGGGACAGGGCCTCGACACCTTC.

On this clone itself: It differs at one base from a far larger clone, so likely a read error. The chain joins TRBV27 to TRBJ1-2; 7 nucleotides agree with TRBD1. V shed 3 bases and J 8 bases; nucleotides not matched to a gene: 15. This CDR3 has 16 amino acids. Per germline, CDR1 MNHEY and CDR2 SMNVEV (reference sequence). CDR3 DNA: TGTGCCAGCAGTTTGGGGACAGTGGGCGCAGTAGGGGGCTACACCTTC. It is translated as CASSLGTVGAVGGYTF.

This clone was seen only once. The rearrangement links TRBV4-2 to TRBJ2-4; a possible D gene is TRBD2 (6 bases). The CDR3 has 15 residues. Germline CDR1 is LGHNA and CDR2 is YNFKEQ. Trimming left V 4 bases short and J 9 bases short, with 19 bases between. The CDR3 is CASSLERPMGGIQYF. The CDR3 DNA is TGTGCCAGCAGCCTTGAGCGGCCGATGGGGGGCATTCAGTACTTC.

V and J are TRBV6-1 and TRBJ1-2, with 11 bases identical to TRBD1. Germline lookup yields CDR1 MNHNS and CDR2 SASEGT. The V gene end was trimmed by 4 bases and the J gene end by 8 bases; junction bases not matched to a gene: 3. This CDR3 contains 13 residues. CDR3 in DNA: TGTGCCAGCAGTGGGACAGGGGGCTGGGGCTACACCTTC. This sequence encodes CASSGTGGWGYTF.

The V and J genes are TRBV7-8 and TRBJ2-1; 9 nucleotides line up with TRBD2. The germline V gene has CDR1 SGHVS and CDR2 FQNEAQ. The CDR3 length is 14 residues. J lost 9 bases, V lost 2 bases, and 5 bases had no gene match. In nucleotides, the CDR3 is TGTGCCAGCAGCTTACGGGCGGGAGGGCTTGAGCAGTTCTTC. Its translation: CASSLRAGGLEQFF.

CDR3 in amino acids: CASSLVGWSYEQYF. The DNA of the CDR3 is TGTGCCAGCAGCTTAGTAGGGTGGAGCTACGAGCAGTACTTC. The V and J genes are TRBV7-9 and TRBJ2-7; D is unresolved. The CDR3 contains 14 residues. In germline, CDR1 is SEHNR, CDR2 FQNEAQ (reference sequence). Trimming cost V 1 base and J 3 bases, with 10 bases left between them.

The chain uses TRBV7-3 and TRBJ2-7; 7 bases fit TRBD2. This CDR3 has 18 amino acids. The V gene's germline CDR1 is SGHTA and CDR2 FQGTGA. J gave up 3 bases and V 2 bases, and 16 bases lay outside the gene matches. The DNA for the CDR3 is TGTGCCAGCAGCTTAGGTCTTTGGGAGTGTAGGGAGGGCTACGAGCAGTACTTC. The encoded protein is CASSLGLWECREGYEQYF.

The chain employs TRBV4-1 and TRBJ2-7; TRBD2 agrees at 8 bases. This CDR3 has 15 residues. J lost 4 bases, V lost 1 base, and 6 bases had no gene match. Germline lookup yields CDR1 MGHRA and CDR2 YSYEKL. The CDR3 sequence: CASSQGSLAGYEQYF. The CDR3 region has the DNA TGCGCCAGCAGCCAAGGTTCTCTAGCGGGTTACGAGCAGTACTTC.

This rearrangement joins TRBV28 to TRBJ2-1, with D perhaps TRBD1 (5 bases). The germline gives CDR1 MDHEN, CDR2 SYDVKM. The CDR3 consists of 14 residues. V was trimmed by 7 bases and J by 6 bases, leaving 16 bases between them. Here the CDR3 reads CASTLGASGNEQFF. CDR3 nucleotides: TGTGCCAGCACCCTTGGGGCTAGTGGCAATGAGCAGTTCTTC.

The chain joins TRBV5-1 to TRBJ2-3; 9 nucleotides line up with TRBD1. The CDR3 runs 14 residues. V gave up 10 bases and J gave up 4 bases; unmatched junction bases: 10. Germline CDR1 reads SGHRS; CDR2 reads YFSETQ. The CDR3 spells CASKGGQGSDTQYF. In nucleotides, the CDR3 is TGCGCCTCAAAAGGCGGACAGGGGTCAGATACGCAGTATTTT. Based on the CDR3 plus reference TRBV5-1 and TRBJ2-3, the full variable domain is KAGVTQTPRYLIKTRGQQVTLSCSPISGHRSVSWYQQTPGQGLQFLFEYFSETQRNKGNFPGRFSGRQFSNSRSEMNVSTLELGDSALYLCASKGGQGSDTQYFGPGTRLTVL.

The chain couples TRBV30 to TRBJ2-3, with D possibly being TRBD1 (5 bases). V was pared by 4 bases and J by 0 bases, with 20 bases between. This CDR3 region has 17 residues. CDR1 is GTSNPN, CDR2 SVGIG, per germline (reference sequence). The DNA for the CDR3 is TGTGCCTGGACAGCCTGGGCCCAGGGCGGTAGCACAGATACGCAGTATTTT. As protein: CAWTAWAQGGSTDTQYF.

This clone appeared a single time. The V call is TRBV19, the J call TRBJ1-2, with D tentatively TRBD1 (5 bases). This CDR3 region has 13 residues. CDR1 and CDR2 from the germline V gene are LNHDA and SQIVND (reference sequence). V shed 5 bases and J shed 8 bases, with 15 bases lying between them. CDR3 in amino acids: CASSSGTAPGYTF. The CDR3 DNA follows: TGTGCCAGTAGTTCAGGGACCGCTCCAGGCTACACCTTC.

The chain links TRBV10-2 to TRBJ2-5, with TRBD2 matching over 8 bases. This CDR3 is 13 amino acids long. The germline gives CDR1 WSHSY, CDR2 SAAADI. V gave up 8 bases and J gave up 5 bases; unmatched junction bases: 7. CDR3 DNA: TGCGCCAGCGGCTCTAGCGGGTTGGAGACCCAGTACTTC. Translated: CASGSSGLETQYF.

This clone was counted once. The V and J genes are TRBV5-1 and TRBJ2-7; 8 bases align to TRBD2. Germline values: CDR1 SGHRS, CDR2 YFSETQ. This CDR3 is 13 amino acids long. Trimming took 4 bases from V and 4 from J; bases not matched to a gene: 4. This CDR3 is CASSPGGRYEQYF. CDR3 sequence (DNA): TGCGCCAGCAGCCCGGGAGGGAGATACGAGCAGTACTTC.

The CDR3 spells CASSLVSGSIGDTQYF. CDR3 bases: TGTGCCAGCAGCTTAGTTAGCGGGAGTATCGGAGATACGCAGTATTTT. The chain joins TRBV7-2 to TRBJ2-3; 9 bases match TRBD2. With V trimmed by 1 base and J by 5 bases, 7 bases remained unmatched. CDR1 SGHTA and CDR2 FQGNSA come from the germline V gene. CDR3 length: 16 residues. Drawing the rest from reference TRBV7-2 and TRBJ2-3, the complete variable domain is GAGVSQSPSNKVTEKGKDVELRCDPISGHTALYWYRQSLGQGLEFLIYFQGNSAPDKSGLPSDRFSAERTGGSVSTLTIQRTQQEDSAVYLCASSLVSGSIGDTQYFGPGTRLTVL.